This TCR beta chain was identified in a study of identical twins. Study-level results: Cross-sectional statistical analysis, not tracking of the same donors, underpinned the conclusions. Models underestimated how often monozygotic twins shared out-of-frame TCR alpha.

For this clonotype: Its specificity is unknown.

Looked up from germline, CDR1 is LGHDT and CDR2 is YNNKEL (reference sequence). V shed 3 bases, J shed 3 bases, and the junction held 4 bases outside the gene matches. This CDR3 contains 14 residues. A universal primer site arose from template switching, and cDNA bore unique molecular identifiers. TCRdb re-called the 5' RACE reads with MiXCR, one entry per CDR3 protein. The repertoire holds roughly 490,000 distinct CDR3 sequences, roughly an eighth seen once, with approximately 1% in the top ten. These data were also reused for a study on yellow fever vaccine responses in identical twins. That work states: The T cell response to vaccination in identical twins was reportedly partly convergent and partly personalized.

This TCR derives from a woman aged 18-29 years in good health. Specimen: CD4+ T cells sorted from blood. This chain joins TRBV3-1 and TRBJ2-7, with 8 nucleotides matching TRBD1. CDR3 in DNA: TGTGCCAGCAGCCAGACAGGGGACCACTACGAGCAGTACTTC. As protein: CASSQTGDHYEQYF.